The T cell receptor beta chain under discussion was sequenced for a study of beta chain features in type 1 diabetes. The germline V gene encodes CDR1 SGHTA and CDR2 FQGNSA. The germline V and J ends were trimmed by 4 bases and 0 bases, with 6 bases remaining between them. The CDR3 spans 13 residues. cDNA synthesis used the whole RNA isolate, giving expressed TCRB sequences. Naive, central memory and regulatory T cell samples yielded some 3.9 million reads on average. Some clones are missing from TCRdb's copy, which holds only in-frame ones; the method was immunoSEQ multiplex PCR. Of 200,000 to 250,000 clones detected, 25% to 30% appear once; the ten largest clones hold 3% to 4%. Study findings and constraints: TCRB CDR3s from Type 1 diabetes patients were moderately but significantly shorter in all four CD4+ subsets. Researchers reported that naive, central memory and Treg TCRB repertoires appeared more similar in patients than in healthy donors.

This clone occurred a few times. Its antigen is as yet unknown. The chain recombines TRBV7-2 with TRBJ1-1; D call uncertain. The sequence came from a man aged 25 to 45 in good health. Sequences were obtained from central memory CD4+ T cells from blood. Here the CDR3 DNA reads TGTGCCAGCAGCTCCGAAATGAACACTGAAGCTTTCTTT. This gives the protein CASSSEMNTEAFF.